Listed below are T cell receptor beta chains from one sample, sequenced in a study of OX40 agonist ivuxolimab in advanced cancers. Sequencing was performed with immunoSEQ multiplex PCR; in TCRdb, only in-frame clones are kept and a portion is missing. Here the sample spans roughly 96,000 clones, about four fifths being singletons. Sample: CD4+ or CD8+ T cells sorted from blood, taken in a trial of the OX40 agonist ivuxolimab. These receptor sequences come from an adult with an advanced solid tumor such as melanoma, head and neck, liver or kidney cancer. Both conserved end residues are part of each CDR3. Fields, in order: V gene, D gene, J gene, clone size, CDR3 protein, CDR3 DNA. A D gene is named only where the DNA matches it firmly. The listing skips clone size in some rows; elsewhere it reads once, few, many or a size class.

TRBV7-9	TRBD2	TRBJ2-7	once	CASSPLAGGSEQYF	TGTGCCAGCAGTCCTCTGGCGGGAGGGAGCGAGCAGTACTTC
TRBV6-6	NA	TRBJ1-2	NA	CASSSTGIGGYTF	TGTGCCAGCAGTTCTACAGGGATAGGTGGCTACACCTTC
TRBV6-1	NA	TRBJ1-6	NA	CASSETSQIGNSPLHF	TGTGCCAGCAGTGAAACTAGTCAGATTGGTAATTCACCCCTCCACTTT
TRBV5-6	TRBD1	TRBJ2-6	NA	CASSLDPRTGPGANVLTF	TGTGCCAGCAGCTTGGACCCCCGGACAGGCCCTGGGGCCAACGTCCTGACTTTC
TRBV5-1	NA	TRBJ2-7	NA	CASSPGTHSYEQYF	TGCGCCAGCAGCCCCGGGACACACTCCTACGAGCAGTACTTC
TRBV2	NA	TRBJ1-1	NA	CASSERSLLREAFF	TGTGCCAGCAGTGAAAGATCCCTCCTTAGGGAAGCTTTCTTT
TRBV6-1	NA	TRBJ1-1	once	CASSELRGRGTEAFF	TGTGCCAGCAGTGAACTGAGGGGGAGGGGCACTGAAGCTTTCTTT
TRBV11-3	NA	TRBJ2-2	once	CASSLVTNTGELFF	TGTGCCAGCAGCTTAGTAACTAACACCGGGGAGCTGTTTTTT
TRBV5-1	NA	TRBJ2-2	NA	CASRSDSLTGELFF	TGCGCCAGCAGATCAGACAGCCTTACCGGGGAGCTGTTTTTT
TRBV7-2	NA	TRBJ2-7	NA	CASSLNSYNEQYF	TGTGCCAGCAGCTTAAACAGTTACAACGAGCAGTACTTC
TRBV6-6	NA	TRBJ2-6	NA	CASTGRETGANVLTF	TGTGCCAGCACGGGAAGAGAGACTGGGGCCAACGTCCTGACTTTC
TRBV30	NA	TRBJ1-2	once	CAWSIGRGGYTF	TGTGCCTGGAGCATAGGGCGCGGTGGCTACACCTTC
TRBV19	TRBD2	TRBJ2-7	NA	CASSPSSGGRGQYF	TGTGCCAGTAGTCCTTCTAGCGGGGGGCGCGGGCAGTACTTC
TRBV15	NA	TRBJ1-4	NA	CATSREAGTGEKLFF	TGTGCCACCAGCAGAGAGGCGGGGACCGGCGAAAAACTGTTTTTT
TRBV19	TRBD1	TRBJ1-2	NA	CASSPTPGQGYGYTF	TGTGCCAGTAGTCCAACTCCGGGACAGGGGTATGGCTACACCTTC
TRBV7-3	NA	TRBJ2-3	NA	CASSLSRGGSDTQYF	TGTGCCAGCAGCTTAAGCAGGGGAGGTTCAGATACGCAGTATTTT
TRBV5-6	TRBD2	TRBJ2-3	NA	CASIRGILAGGLGTDTQYF	TGTGCCAGCATCAGGGGAATTCTAGCGGGAGGGCTTGGGACAGATACGCAGTATTTT
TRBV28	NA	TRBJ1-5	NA	CASTGTVGLGQPQHF	TGTGCCAGCACCGGGACCGTGGGTTTGGGTCAGCCCCAGCATTTT
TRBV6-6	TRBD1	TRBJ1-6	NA	CASTPGQGVNSPLHF	TGTGCCAGCACTCCGGGACAGGGGGTTAATTCACCCCTCCACTTT
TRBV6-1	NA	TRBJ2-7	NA	CASGVGAGEQYF	TGTGCCAGCGGCGTGGGGGCGGGAGAGCAGTACTTC
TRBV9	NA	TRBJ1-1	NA	CASSVSQLNTEAFF	TGTGCCAGCAGCGTATCACAGCTGAACACTGAAGCTTTCTTT
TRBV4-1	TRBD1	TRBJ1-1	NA	CASSQKGQGNTEAFF	TGCGCCAGCAGCCAGAAAGGACAGGGCAACACTGAAGCTTTCTTT
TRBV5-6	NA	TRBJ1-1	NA	CASSYLGNLHMNTEAFF	TGTGCCAGCAGCTACCTAGGAAACTTACACATGAACACTGAAGCTTTCTTT
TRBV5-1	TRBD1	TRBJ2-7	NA	CASSLATGAYEQYF	TGCGCCAGCAGCTTGGCCACAGGGGCTTACGAGCAGTACTTC
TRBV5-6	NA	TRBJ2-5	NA	CASSFWTATETQYF	TGTGCCAGCAGCTTCTGGACAGCCACAGAGACCCAGTACTTC
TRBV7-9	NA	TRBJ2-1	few	CASSIGGASYNEQFF	TGTGCCAGCAGCATAGGGGGGGCCTCGTACAATGAGCAGTTCTTC
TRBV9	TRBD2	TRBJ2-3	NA	CASSDSGSTDTQYF	TGTGCCAGCAGCGATAGCGGGAGCACAGATACGCAGTATTTT
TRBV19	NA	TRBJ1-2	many	CASSPSINYGYTF	TGTGCCAGTAGTCCCAGTATAAACTATGGCTACACCTTC
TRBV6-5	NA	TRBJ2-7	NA	CASSRTGRLSYEQYF	TGTGCCAGCAGCCGGACGGGGCGGCTTTCCTACGAGCAGTACTTC
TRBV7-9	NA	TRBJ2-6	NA	CASSLSTGANVLTF	TGTGCCAGCAGCTTGTCCACTGGGGCCAACGTCCTGACTTTC
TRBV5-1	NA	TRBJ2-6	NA	CASSGGGTGANVLTF	TGCGCCAGCAGTGGTGGAGGGACCGGGGCCAACGTCCTGACTTTC
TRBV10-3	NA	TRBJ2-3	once	CAISHLRTGGTDTQYF	TGTGCCATCAGTCACCTTCGCACCGGAGGCACAGATACGCAGTATTTT
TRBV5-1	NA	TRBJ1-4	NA	CASSLWPTNEKLFF	TGCGCCAGCAGCTTGTGGCCAACTAATGAAAAACTGTTTTTT
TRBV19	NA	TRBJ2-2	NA	CASNKGVSTGELFF	TGTGCCAGTAATAAGGGGGTGAGCACCGGGGAGCTGTTTTTT
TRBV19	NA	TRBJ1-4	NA	CASSADQGEKLFF	TGTGCCAGTAGTGCCGACCAGGGGGAAAAACTGTTTTTT
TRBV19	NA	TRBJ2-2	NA	CASSNLQGSGELFF	TGTGCCAGTAGCAACCTCCAGGGATCCGGGGAGCTGTTTTTT
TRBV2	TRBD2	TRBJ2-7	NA	CASSASGGVSEQYF	TGTGCCAGCAGTGCTAGCGGGGGGGTATCCGAGCAGTACTTC
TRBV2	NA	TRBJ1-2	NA	CASSPVNYGYTF	TGTGCCAGCAGTCCGGTCAACTATGGCTACACCTTC
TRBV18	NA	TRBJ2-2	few	CASSPGRTGELFF	TGTGCCAGCTCTCCTGGACGGACCGGGGAGCTGTTTTTT
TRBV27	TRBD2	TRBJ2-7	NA	CASSPDGAGVSEQYF	TGTGCCAGCAGTCCAGACGGGGCGGGAGTGAGCGAGCAGTACTTC
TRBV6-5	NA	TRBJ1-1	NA	CASSYGGTMNTEAFF	TGTGCCAGCAGTTACGGGGGGACCATGAACACTGAAGCTTTCTTT
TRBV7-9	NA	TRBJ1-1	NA	CASKYSGATEAFF	TGTGCCAGCAAGTACTCAGGGGCCACTGAAGCTTTCTTT
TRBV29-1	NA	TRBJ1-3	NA	CSVGTNRNTIYF	TGCAGCGTCGGGACAAATCGTAACACCATATATTTT
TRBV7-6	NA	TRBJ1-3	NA	CASSLSRAAGNTIYF	TGTGCCAGCAGCCTTTCGCGAGCCGCCGGGAACACCATATATTTT
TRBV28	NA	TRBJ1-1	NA	CASSPSRGWDSNTEAFF	TGTGCCAGCAGCCCCTCGAGGGGATGGGACTCGAACACTGAAGCTTTCTTT
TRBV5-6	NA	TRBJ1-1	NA	CASSFSGGSEAFF	TGTGCCAGCAGCTTCAGTGGGGGAAGTGAAGCTTTCTTT
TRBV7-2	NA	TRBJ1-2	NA	CASSLGADYYGYTF	TGTGCCAGCAGCTTAGGCGCGGATTACTATGGCTACACCTTC
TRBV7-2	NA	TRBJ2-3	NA	CASSLEQNPSTDTQYF	TGTGCCAGCAGCTTAGAACAGAACCCTAGCACAGATACGCAGTATTTT
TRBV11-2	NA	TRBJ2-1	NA	CASSLEPGSRRFF	TGTGCCAGCAGCTTAGAGCCAGGATCTCGTAGGTTCTTC
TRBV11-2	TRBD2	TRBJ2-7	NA	CASKERDPFSYEQYF	TGTGCCAGCAAGGAGCGGGACCCATTCTCCTACGAGCAGTACTTC
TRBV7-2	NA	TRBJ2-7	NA	CASSLGGKPYEQYF	TGTGCCAGCAGCTTAGGCGGGAAACCCTACGAGCAGTACTTC
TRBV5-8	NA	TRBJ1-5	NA	CASSSGFRNQPQHF	TGTGCCAGCAGCTCAGGGTTCCGGAATCAGCCCCAGCATTTT
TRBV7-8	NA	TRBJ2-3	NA	CASSLGGRPDTQYF	TGTGCCAGCAGCTTGGGGGGGCGGCCAGATACGCAGTATTTT